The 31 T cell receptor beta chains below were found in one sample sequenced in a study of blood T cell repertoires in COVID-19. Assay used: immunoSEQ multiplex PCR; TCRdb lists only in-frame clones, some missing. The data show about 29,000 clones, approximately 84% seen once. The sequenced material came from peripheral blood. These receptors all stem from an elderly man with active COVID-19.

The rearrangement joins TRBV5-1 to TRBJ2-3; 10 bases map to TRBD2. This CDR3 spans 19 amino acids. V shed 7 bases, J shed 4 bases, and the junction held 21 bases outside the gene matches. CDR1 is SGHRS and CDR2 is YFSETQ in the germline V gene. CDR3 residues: CASRNVYSGGPLPPDTQYF. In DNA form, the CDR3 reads TGCGCCAGCCGGAATGTATATAGCGGGGGGCCTCTTCCCCCAGATACGCAGTATTTT. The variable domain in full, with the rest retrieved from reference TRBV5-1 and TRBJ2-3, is KAGVTQTPRYLIKTRGQQVTLSCSPISGHRSVSWYQQTPGQGLQFLFEYFSETQRNKGNFPGRFSGRQFSNSRSEMNVSTLELGDSALYLCASRNVYSGGPLPPDTQYFGPGTRLTVL.

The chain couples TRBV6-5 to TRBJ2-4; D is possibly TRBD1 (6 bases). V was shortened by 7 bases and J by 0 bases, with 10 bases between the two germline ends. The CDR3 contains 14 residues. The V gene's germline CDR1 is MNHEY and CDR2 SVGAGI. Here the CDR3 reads CASTTGLAKNIQYF. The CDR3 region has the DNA TGTGCCAGCACGACAGGCCTAGCCAAAAACATTCAGTACTTC.

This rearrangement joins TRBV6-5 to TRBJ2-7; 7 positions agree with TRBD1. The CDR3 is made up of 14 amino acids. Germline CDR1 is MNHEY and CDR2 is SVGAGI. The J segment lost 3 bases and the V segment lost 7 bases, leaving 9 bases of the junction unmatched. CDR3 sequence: CASNTQGPRYEQYF. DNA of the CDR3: TGTGCCAGCAACACACAGGGGCCACGCTACGAGCAGTACTTC.

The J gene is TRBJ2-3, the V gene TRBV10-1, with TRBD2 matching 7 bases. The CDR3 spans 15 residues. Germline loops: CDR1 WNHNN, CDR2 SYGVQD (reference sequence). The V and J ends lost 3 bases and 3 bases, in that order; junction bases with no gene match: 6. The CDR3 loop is CASSDGLAVTDTQYF. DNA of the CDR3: TGCGCCAGCAGTGACGGGCTAGCGGTGACAGATACGCAGTATTTT.

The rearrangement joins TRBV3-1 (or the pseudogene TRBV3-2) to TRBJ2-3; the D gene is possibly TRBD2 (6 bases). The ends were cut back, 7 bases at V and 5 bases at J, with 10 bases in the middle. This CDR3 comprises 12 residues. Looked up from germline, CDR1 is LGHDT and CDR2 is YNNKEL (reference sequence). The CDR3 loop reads CASTGGGDTQYF. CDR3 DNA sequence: TGTGCCAGCACCGGGGGTGGAGATACGCAGTATTTT.

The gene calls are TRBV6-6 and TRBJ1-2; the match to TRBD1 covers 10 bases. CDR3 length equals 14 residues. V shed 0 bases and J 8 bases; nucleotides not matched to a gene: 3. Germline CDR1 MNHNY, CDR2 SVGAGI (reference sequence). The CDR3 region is CASSYSGQGEGYTF. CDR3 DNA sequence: TGTGCCAGCAGTTACTCCGGACAGGGGGAAGGCTACACCTTC.

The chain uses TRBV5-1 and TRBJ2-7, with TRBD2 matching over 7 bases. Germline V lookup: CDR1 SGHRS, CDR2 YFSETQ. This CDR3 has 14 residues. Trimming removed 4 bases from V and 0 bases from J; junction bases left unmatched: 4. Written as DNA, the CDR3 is TGCGCCAGCAGCGGGAGGGTGAACTCCTACGAGCAGTACTTC. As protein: CASSGRVNSYEQYF.

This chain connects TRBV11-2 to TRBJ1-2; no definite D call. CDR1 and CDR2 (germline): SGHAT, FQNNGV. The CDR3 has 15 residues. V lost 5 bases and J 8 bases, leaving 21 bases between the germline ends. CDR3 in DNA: TGTGCCAGCAGCCTCAATACCCCAGGAAGAGACGGCTACACCTTC. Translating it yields CASSLNTPGRDGYTF.

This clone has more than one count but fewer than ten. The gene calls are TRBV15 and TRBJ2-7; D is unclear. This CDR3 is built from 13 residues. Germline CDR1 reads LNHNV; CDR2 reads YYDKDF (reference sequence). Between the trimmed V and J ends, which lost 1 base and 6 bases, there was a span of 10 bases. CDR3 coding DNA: TGTGCCACCAGCAGAGTTATAGCACTCGAGCAGTACTTC. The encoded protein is CATSRVIALEQYF.

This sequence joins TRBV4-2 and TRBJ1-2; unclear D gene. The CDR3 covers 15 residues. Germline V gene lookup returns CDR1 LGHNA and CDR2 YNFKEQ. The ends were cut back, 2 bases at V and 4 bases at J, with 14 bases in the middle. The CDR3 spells CASSQSMAAAYGYTF. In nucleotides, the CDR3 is TGTGCCAGCAGCCAAAGTATGGCGGCGGCCTATGGCTACACCTTC.

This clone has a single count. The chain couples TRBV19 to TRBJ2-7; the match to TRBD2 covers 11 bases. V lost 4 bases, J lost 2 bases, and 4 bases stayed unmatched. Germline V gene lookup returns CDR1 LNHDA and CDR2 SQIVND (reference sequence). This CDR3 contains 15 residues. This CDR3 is CASSSTSGGPYEQYF. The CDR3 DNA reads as TGTGCCAGTAGTAGCACTAGCGGGGGACCCTACGAGCAGTACTTC.

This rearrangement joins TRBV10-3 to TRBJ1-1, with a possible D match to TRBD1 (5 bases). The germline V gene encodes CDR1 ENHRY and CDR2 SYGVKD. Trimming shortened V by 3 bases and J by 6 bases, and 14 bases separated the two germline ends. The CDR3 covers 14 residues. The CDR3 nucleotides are TGTGCCATCAGTGACGGGAGAGGGACCCCTGAAGCTTTCTTT. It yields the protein CAISDGRGTPEAFF.

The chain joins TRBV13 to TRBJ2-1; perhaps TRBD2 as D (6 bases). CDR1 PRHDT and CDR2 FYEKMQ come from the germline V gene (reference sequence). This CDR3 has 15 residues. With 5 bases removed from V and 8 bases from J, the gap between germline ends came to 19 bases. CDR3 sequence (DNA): TGTGCCAGCAGCCCTTTAGGAGGGCATATCGATGAGCAGTTCTTC. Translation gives CASSPLGGHIDEQFF.

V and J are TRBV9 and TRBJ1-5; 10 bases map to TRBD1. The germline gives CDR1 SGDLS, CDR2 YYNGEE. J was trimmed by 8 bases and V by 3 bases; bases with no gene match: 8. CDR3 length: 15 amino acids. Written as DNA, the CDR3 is TGTGCCAGCAGCGACGGAGGACAGGGGGTAGAGCCCCAGCATTTT. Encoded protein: CASSDGGQGVEPQHF. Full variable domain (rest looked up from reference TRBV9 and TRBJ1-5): DSGVTQTPKHLITATGQRVTLRCSPRSGDLSVYWYQQSLDQGLQFLIQYYNGEERAKGNILERFSAQQFPDLHSELNLSSLELGDSALYFCASSDGGQGVEPQHFGDGTRLSIL.

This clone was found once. In nucleotides, the CDR3 is TGTGCCAGCAGCGTAGGGACTAGCGGGGGGTCTTCGCAAGAGACCCAGTACTTC. Its protein product is CASSVGTSGGSSQETQYF. The chain couples TRBV9 to TRBJ2-5; 14 bases line up with TRBD2. The CDR3 contains 18 residues. Germline values: CDR1 SGDLS, CDR2 YYNGEE. The J segment lost 2 bases and the V segment lost 0 bases, leaving 6 bases of the junction unmatched.

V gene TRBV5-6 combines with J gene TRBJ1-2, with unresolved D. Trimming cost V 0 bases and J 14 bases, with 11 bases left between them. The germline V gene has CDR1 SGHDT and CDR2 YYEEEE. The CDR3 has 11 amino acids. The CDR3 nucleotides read TGTGCCAGCAGCTTGGGTCGAGGGAGAACCTTC. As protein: CASSLGRGRTF.

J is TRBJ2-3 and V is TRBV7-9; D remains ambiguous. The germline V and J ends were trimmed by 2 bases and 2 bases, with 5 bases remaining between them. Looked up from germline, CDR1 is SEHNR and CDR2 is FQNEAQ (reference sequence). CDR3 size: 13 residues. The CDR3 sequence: CASSLTYTDTQYF. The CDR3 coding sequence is TGTGCCAGCAGCTTAACTTACACAGATACGCAGTATTTT.

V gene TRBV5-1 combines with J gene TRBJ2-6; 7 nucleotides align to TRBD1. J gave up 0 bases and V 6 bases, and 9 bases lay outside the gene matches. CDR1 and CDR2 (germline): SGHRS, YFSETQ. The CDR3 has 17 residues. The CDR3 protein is CASNLRGPSSGANVLTF. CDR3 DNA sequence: TGCGCCAGCAATCTGAGGGGGCCGTCCTCTGGGGCCAACGTCCTGACTTTC. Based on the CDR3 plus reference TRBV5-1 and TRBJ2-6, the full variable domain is KAGVTQTPRYLIKTRGQQVTLSCSPISGHRSVSWYQQTPGQGLQFLFEYFSETQRNKGNFPGRFSGRQFSNSRSEMNVSTLELGDSALYLCASNLRGPSSGANVLTFGAGSRLTVL.

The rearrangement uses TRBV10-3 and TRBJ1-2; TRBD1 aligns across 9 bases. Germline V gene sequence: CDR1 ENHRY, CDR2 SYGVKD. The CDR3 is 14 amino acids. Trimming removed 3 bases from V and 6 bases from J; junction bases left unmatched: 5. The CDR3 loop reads CAISENTGGHGYTF. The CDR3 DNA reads TGTGCCATCAGTGAAAATACAGGGGGCCATGGCTACACCTTC.

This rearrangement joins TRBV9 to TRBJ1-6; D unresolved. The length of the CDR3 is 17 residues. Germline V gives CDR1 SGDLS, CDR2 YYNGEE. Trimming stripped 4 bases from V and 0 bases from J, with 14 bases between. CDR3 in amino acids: CASSSTGESSYNSPLHF. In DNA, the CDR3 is TGTGCCAGCAGCTCCACGGGTGAAAGCTCCTATAATTCACCCCTCCACTTT. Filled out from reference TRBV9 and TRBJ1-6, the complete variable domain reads DSGVTQTPKHLITATGQRVTLRCSPRSGDLSVYWYQQSLDQGLQFLIQYYNGEERAKGNILERFSAQQFPDLHSELNLSSLELGDSALYFCASSSTGESSYNSPLHFGNGTRLTVT.

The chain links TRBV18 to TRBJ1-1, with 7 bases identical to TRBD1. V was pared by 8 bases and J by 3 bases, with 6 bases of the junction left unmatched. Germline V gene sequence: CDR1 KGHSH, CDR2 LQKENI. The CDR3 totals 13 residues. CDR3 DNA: TGTGCCAGCCGACAGGGCCTGGACACTGAAGCTTTCTTT. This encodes CASRQGLDTEAFF.

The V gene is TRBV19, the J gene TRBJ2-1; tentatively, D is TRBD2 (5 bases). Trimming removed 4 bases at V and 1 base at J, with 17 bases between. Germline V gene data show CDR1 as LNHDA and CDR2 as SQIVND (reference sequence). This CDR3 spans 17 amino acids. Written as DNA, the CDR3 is TGTGCCAGTAGTACCCTCACGTTTGAGGGTTCCTACAATGAGCAGTTCTTC. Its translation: CASSTLTFEGSYNEQFF. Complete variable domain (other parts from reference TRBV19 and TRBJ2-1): DGGITQSPKYLFRKEGQNVTLSCEQNLNHDAMYWYRQDPGQGLRLIYYSQIVNDFQKGDIAEGYSVSREKKESFPLTVTSAQKNPTAFYLCASSTLTFEGSYNEQFFGPGTRLTVL.

The chain's CDR3 is CASSETANTGELFF. The CDR3 region has the DNA TGTGCCAGCAGTGAAACAGCGAACACCGGGGAGCTGTTTTTT. V usage is TRBV25-1 and J usage is TRBJ2-2; D unclear. The ends were cut back, 2 bases at V and 0 bases at J, with 4 bases in the middle. Germline CDR1 and CDR2: MGHDK and SYGVNS. The CDR3 covers 14 residues.

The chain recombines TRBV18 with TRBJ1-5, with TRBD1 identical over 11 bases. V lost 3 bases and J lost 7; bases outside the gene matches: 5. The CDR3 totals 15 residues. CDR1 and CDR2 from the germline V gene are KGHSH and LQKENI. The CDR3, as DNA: TGTGCCAGCTCACCCCGGGACAGGGGGGGCCAGCCCCAGCATTTT. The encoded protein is CASSPRDRGGQPQHF.

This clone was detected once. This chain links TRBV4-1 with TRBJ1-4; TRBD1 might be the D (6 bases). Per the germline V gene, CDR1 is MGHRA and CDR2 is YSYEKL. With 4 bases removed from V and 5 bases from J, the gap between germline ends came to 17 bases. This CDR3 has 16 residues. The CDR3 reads CASSLGAGPRNEKLFF. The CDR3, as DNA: TGCGCCAGCAGCCTGGGGGCCGGGCCCCGAAATGAAAAACTGTTTTTT.

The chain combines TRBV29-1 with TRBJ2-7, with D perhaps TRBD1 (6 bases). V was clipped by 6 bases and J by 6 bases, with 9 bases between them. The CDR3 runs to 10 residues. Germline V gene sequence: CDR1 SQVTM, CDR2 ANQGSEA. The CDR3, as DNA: TGCAGCGTCGAGACAGGCGAGCAGTACTTC. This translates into CSVETGEQYF.

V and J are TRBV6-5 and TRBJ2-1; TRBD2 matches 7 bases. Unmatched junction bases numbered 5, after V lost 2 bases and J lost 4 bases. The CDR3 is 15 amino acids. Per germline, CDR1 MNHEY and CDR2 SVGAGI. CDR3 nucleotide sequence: TGTGCCAGCAGTTACGCGGGGAGGGCGTACAATGAGCAGTTCTTC. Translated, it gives CASSYAGRAYNEQFF.

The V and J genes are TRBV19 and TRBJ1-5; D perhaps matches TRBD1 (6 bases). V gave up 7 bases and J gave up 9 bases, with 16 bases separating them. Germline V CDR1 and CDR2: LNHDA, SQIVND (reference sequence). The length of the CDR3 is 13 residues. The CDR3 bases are TGTGCCAGTACTGTCACAGGGAGCCGGCCCCAGCATTTT. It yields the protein CASTVTGSRPQHF. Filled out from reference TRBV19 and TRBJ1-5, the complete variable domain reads DGGITQSPKYLFRKEGQNVTLSCEQNLNHDAMYWYRQDPGQGLRLIYYSQIVNDFQKGDIAEGYSVSREKKESFPLTVTSAQKNPTAFYLCASTVTGSRPQHFGDGTRLSIL.

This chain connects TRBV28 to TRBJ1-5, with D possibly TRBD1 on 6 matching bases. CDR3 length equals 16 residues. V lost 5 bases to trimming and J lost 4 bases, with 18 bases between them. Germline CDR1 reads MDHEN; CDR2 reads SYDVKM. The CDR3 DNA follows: TGTGCCAGCAGTGAGTCAGGGGAAGGTCAAAATCAGCCCCAGCATTTT. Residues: CASSESGEGQNQPQHF. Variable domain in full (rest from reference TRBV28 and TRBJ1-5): DVKVTQSSRYLVKRTGEKVFLECVQDMDHENMFWYRQDPGLGLRLIYFSYDVKMKEKGDIPEGYSVSREKKERFSLILESASTNQTSMYLCASSESGEGQNQPQHFGDGTRLSIL.

CDR3 loop: CASSFRDYSYNEQFF. The CDR3 DNA reads TGTGCCAGCAGCTTCCGGGACTACTCCTACAATGAGCAGTTCTTC. This sequence joins TRBV5-4 and TRBJ2-1, with 7 bases that match TRBD2. CDR3 size: 15 residues. Germline V CDR1 and CDR2: SGHNT, YYREEE (reference sequence). The ends lost 2 bases at V and 0 bases at J; junction bases unmatched: 2.

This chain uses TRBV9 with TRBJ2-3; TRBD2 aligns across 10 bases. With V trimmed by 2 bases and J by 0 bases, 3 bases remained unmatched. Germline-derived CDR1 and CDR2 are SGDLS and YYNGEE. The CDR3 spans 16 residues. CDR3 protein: CASSVSSGGSTDTQYF. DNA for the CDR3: TGTGCCAGCAGCGTCTCTAGCGGGGGAAGCACAGATACGCAGTATTTT.